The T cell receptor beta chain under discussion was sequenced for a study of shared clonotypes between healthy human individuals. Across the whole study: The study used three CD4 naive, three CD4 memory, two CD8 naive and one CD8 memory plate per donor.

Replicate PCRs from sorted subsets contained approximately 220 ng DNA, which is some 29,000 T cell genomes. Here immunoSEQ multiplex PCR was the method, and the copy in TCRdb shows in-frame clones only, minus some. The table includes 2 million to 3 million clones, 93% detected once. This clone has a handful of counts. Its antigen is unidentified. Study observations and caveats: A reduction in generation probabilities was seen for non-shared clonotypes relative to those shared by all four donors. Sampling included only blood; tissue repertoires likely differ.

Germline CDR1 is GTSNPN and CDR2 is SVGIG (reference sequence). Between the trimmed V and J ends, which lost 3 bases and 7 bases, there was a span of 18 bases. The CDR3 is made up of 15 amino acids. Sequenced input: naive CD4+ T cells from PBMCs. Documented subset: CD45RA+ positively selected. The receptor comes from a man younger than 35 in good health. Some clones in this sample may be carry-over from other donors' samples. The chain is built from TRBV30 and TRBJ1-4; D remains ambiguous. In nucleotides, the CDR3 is TGTGCCTGGAGACCACGGGCAGGAAGAGGTGAAAAACTGTTTTTT. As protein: CAWRPRAGRGEKLFF.